These 18 T cell receptor beta chains originate from one sample sequenced in a study of post-analysis software for immune sequencing data. Libraries were made from TCR beta cDNA, and they carried unique molecular identifiers. From the PCR reads, TCRdb called clonotypes with MiXCR, one entry per CDR3 protein. The sample carries some 240,000 distinct CDR3 sequences, 36% recorded once. Antigens for these TCRs are unknown. Study findings and constraints: Patients carried roughly 5 TRBV segments more frequently than controls did, and TRBV5-6, TRBV5-1 and TRBV20-1 were among them.

The sequenced sample consisted of blood. The receptors were gathered from a girl under 18 with multiple sclerosis.

At least ten counts were recorded for this clonotype. The junction and the germline gene differ at one end; a read error may be behind it. In DNA, the CDR3 is TGTGCCAGCAGCTACTCAGGGAGCAATAGCAATCAGCCCCAGCATTTT. It codes for CASSYSGSNSNQPQHF. The chain is built from TRBV6-5 and TRBJ1-5, with a tentative D call TRBD1 (5 bases). The CDR3 is 16 residues long. Looked up from germline, CDR1 is MNHEY and CDR2 is SVGAGI.

This clonotype was observed at least ten times. The CDR3 DNA reads TGCAGTGCTAGAGATCGTATACTAAGTACTGAAGCTTTCTTT. Translation: CSARDRILSTEAFF. The J gene is TRBJ1-1, the V gene TRBV20-1; D unclear. Germline CDR1 reads DFQATT; CDR2 reads SNEGSKA (reference sequence). The CDR3 length is 14 residues. Trimming stripped 0 bases from V and 5 bases from J, with 13 bases between.

This clonotype has a count of ten or more. V usage is TRBV7-2 and J usage is TRBJ2-1; D ambiguous. Trimming left V 5 bases short and J 6 bases short, with 20 bases between. Germline V lookup: CDR1 SGHTA, CDR2 FQGNSA. The CDR3 is 16 residues long. The CDR3, as DNA: TGTGCCAGCAGCCATCTGGTGGGATCTCGGGCCAATGAGCAGTTCTTC. Residues: CASSHLVGSRANEQFF.

This clonotype has a count of ten or more. The J gene is TRBJ2-3, the V gene TRBV11-2; D might be TRBD1 (6 bases). The CDR3 loop spans 16 amino acids. The V end was cut by 0 bases, the J end by 0 bases, with 10 bases between. Per germline, CDR1 SGHAT and CDR2 FQNNGV. The CDR3 is CASSLELGASTDTQYF. For the CDR3, the DNA is TGTGCCAGCAGCTTAGAATTGGGGGCTAGCACAGATACGCAGTATTTT.

This clonotype has just a few counts. The V gene is TRBV28, the J gene TRBJ2-7, with D maybe TRBD1 (6 bases). The CDR3 totals 17 residues. The ends were cut back, 3 bases at V and 3 bases at J, with 21 bases in the middle. CDR1 and CDR2 (germline): MDHEN, SYDVKM. CDR3 bases: TGTGCCAGCAGTTTCTCGGCCGAGACAGGACGTCTCTACGAGCAGTACTTC. It translates to CASSFSAETGRLYEQYF.

The gene calls are TRBV7-3 and TRBJ2-3, with 9 positions matching TRBD2. Germline CDR1 SGHTA, CDR2 FQGTGA. Trimming took 1 base from V and 0 from J; bases not matched to a gene: 26. This CDR3 region has 24 residues. This CDR3 reads CASSLKTRLAGDPRLPTSTDTQYF. CDR3 nucleotides: TGTGCCAGCAGCTTAAAGACGCGGTTAGCGGGGGATCCCCGTCTACCTACTAGCACAGATACGCAGTATTTT.

In its sample, this clonotype was seen many times. The V and J genes are TRBV20-1 and TRBJ2-4; 7 nucleotides line up with TRBD2. Per the germline V gene, CDR1 is DFQATT and CDR2 is SNEGSKA (reference sequence). The CDR3 is made up of 20 amino acids. Losses at the gene ends were 0 bases for V and 1 base for J; bases not matched to a gene: 18. The CDR3 spells CSARDKREGPGDWAKNIQYF. CDR3 nucleotides: TGCAGTGCTAGAGATAAAAGGGAGGGCCCTGGGGACTGGGCCAAAAACATTCAGTACTTC.

In this sample, this clonotype turned up once. The rearrangement joins TRBV7-2 to TRBJ1-6; D is undetermined. From germline, CDR1 is SGHTA and CDR2 FQGNSA. This CDR3 has 13 residues. The V and J ends lost 0 bases and 8 bases respectively, with 5 bases between them. CDR3: CASSLALHSPLHF. CDR3 coding DNA: TGTGCCAGCAGCTTAGCCCTCCATTCACCCCTCCACTTT.

This clonotype was counted many times. This chain uses TRBV21-1 with TRBJ2-7; the tabulated D call, TRBD2, remains unverified against the DNA. TRBV21-1 is a listed pseudogene. The CDR3 consists of 18 residues. The CDR3 region has the DNA TGTGCCAGCAGCAAAGATGGGACTAGCGGGAGCATCTCCTACGAGCAGTACTTC. This sequence encodes CASSKDGTSGSISYEQYF.

This clonotype was counted between two and nine times. The chain carries TRBV20-1 and TRBJ2-5; TRBD1 might be the D (5 bases). V dropped 7 bases and J dropped 1 base, with 19 bases sitting between them. Germline-derived CDR1 and CDR2 are DFQATT and SNEGSKA (reference sequence). The CDR3 has 15 residues. The CDR3 DNA reads as TGCAGTGTTTCACAGGATAGTGGCACCCAAGAGACCCAGTACTTC. This sequence encodes CSVSQDSGTQETQYF.

The sample holds many counts of this clonotype. This chain connects TRBV28 to TRBJ2-1; 8 nucleotides match TRBD2. The junction had 7 bases not matched to a gene; V was cut back by 6 bases and J by 3 bases. CDR1 and CDR2 (germline): MDHEN, SYDVKM. The CDR3 spans 15 residues. CDR3 sequence (DNA): TGTGCCAGCAGGGTAGCGGGACCCCTCTACAATGAGCAGTTCTTC. This translates into CASRVAGPLYNEQFF.

The chain uses TRBV11-1 and TRBJ2-5; 7 bases align to TRBD1. Per germline, CDR1 SGHAT and CDR2 FQDESV (reference sequence). The CDR3 has 14 amino acids. Trimming cost V 6 bases and J 1 base; bases outside gene matches: 5. Here the CDR3 DNA reads TGTGCCAGCAGTCGCCGGGACAGCCAAGAGACCCAGTACTTC. Translated: CASSRRDSQETQYF.

The V call is TRBV18, the J call TRBJ1-1; D gene uncertain. Trimming left V 3 bases short and J 7 bases short, with 18 bases between. In germline, CDR1 is KGHSH, CDR2 LQKENI. The CDR3 length is 15 residues. The CDR3 nucleotides are TGTGCCAGCTCACCGGCGGCAAGAAAAACTGATGAAGCTTTCTTT. This gives the protein CASSPAARKTDEAFF. The full variable domain, rest sourced from reference TRBV18 and TRBJ1-1, is NAGVMQNPRHLVRRRGQEARLRCSPMKGHSHVYWYRQLPEEGLKFMVYLQKENIIDESGMPKERFSAEFPKEGPSILRIQQVVRGDSAAYFCASSPAARKTDEAFFGQGTRLTVV.

This clonotype showed up many times. This rearrangement joins TRBV5-6 to TRBJ2-5; maybe TRBD1 (5 bases). V shed 3 bases and J shed 5 bases, with 20 bases lying between them. The germline V gene has CDR1 SGHDT and CDR2 YYEEEE. The CDR3 is made up of 16 amino acids. CDR3 DNA: TGTGCCAGCAGCTGGGGCAGGGTTCGTTCGACGGAGACCCAGTACTTC. Protein product: CASSWGRVRSTETQYF.

This clonotype was seen many times. The chain has TRBV6-6 and TRBJ2-1; the D is unclear. The germline CDR1 and CDR2 sequences are MNHNY and SVGAGI (reference sequence). The CDR3 consists of 14 residues. V lost 2 bases, J lost 2 bases, and 7 bases lay in between. The CDR3, as DNA: TGTGCCAGCAGTTACAGGAGTGCCTACAATGAGCAGTTCTTC. This translates into CASSYRSAYNEQFF.

J is TRBJ2-1 and V is TRBV29-1; D might be TRBD1 (6 bases). CDR1 and CDR2 (germline): SQVTM, ANQGSEA. The CDR3 totals 13 residues. Trimming removed 6 bases at V and 4 bases at J, with 13 bases between. CDR3 sequence: CSVEIQGYNEQFF. In nucleotides, the CDR3 is TGCAGCGTGGAAATTCAGGGGTACAATGAGCAGTTCTTC.

In its sample, this clonotype was seen many times. The chain carries TRBV20-1 and TRBJ2-7; 10 bases line up with TRBD2. After removal of 3 bases from V and 4 bases from J, the junction contained 3 bases not matched to a gene. The germline CDR1 and CDR2 sequences are DFQATT and SNEGSKA (reference sequence). The CDR3 consists of 13 residues. The CDR3 here is CSARGGLAYEQYF. The CDR3 bases are TGCAGTGCTAGGGGGGGACTAGCGTACGAGCAGTACTTC.

This clonotype was found many times. The chain joins TRBV7-9 to TRBJ2-5; D uncertain. Trimming left V 4 bases short and J 0 bases short, with 18 bases between. The CDR3 is 17 residues long. CDR1 is SEHNR and CDR2 is FQNEAQ in the germline V gene (reference sequence). The CDR3 nucleotides read TGTGCCAGCAGCTCCCCTAGGCCGGCGGCCAACCAAGAGACCCAGTACTTC. Its translation is CASSSPRPAANQETQYF.